Each of the 24 T cell receptor beta chains below was sequenced from the same sample in a study of T cells expressing NK-cell markers. One entry per CDR3 protein, without DNA, is what TCRdb gives after re-calling the 5' RACE reads. This listing includes 300,000 to 450,000 distinct CDR3 sequences. The sample was blood T cells: a sorted CD56 or NKG2C T cell subset, CD4+ or CD8+ T cells, or bulk PBMC T cells (not recorded which). The source is a man aged 18 to 69 in good health.

The chain is built from TRBV2 and TRBJ2-7; the D gene TCRdb calls, TRBD2, cannot be checked with no DNA. The length of the CDR3 is 16 residues. From germline, CDR1 is SNHLY and CDR2 FYNNEI. CDR3 protein: CASSEGSGGGSYEQYF. Full variable domain (outside the CDR3, taken from reference TRBV2 and TRBJ2-7): EPEVTQTPSHQVTQMGQEVILRCVPISNHLYFYWYRQILGQKVEFLVSFYNNEISEKSEIFDDQFSVERPDGSNFTLKIRSTKLEDSAMYFCASSEGSGGGSYEQYFGPGTRLTVT.

The rearrangement uses TRBV28 and TRBJ1-1. The CDR3 runs to 13 residues. Germline CDR1 MDHEN, CDR2 SYDVKM. This chain's CDR3 is CASSLGLKTEAFF.

This chain uses TRBV6-4 with TRBJ2-1; the TCRdb D gene call, TRBD1, has no DNA to confirm it. This CDR3 contains 14 residues. The germline V gene encodes CDR1 MRHNA and CDR2 SNTAGT. CDR3 region: CASSDGGSYNEQFF.

The chain joins TRBV11-1 to TRBJ2-3; TCRdb selects TRBD2, and the lack of DNA leaves this call unchecked. This CDR3 comprises 18 residues. The germline gives CDR1 SGHAT, CDR2 FQDESV (reference sequence). CDR3 protein: CASSTLRFAGLEGNTQYF.

The chain couples TRBV5-1 to TRBJ2-2. Germline V gives CDR1 SGHRS, CDR2 YFSETQ. This CDR3 spans 14 amino acids. This chain's CDR3 is CASSLTVGSGELFF.

The V gene is TRBV5-5, the J gene TRBJ2-7; TCRdb's D gene call, TRBD1, goes unchecked for lack of DNA. Germline CDR1 reads SGHKS; CDR2 reads YYEKEE (reference sequence). This CDR3 is 12 amino acids long. The CDR3 loop reads CASSLGGQEQYF.

The chain uses TRBV6-1 and TRBJ1-1; as DNA is missing, the TRBD1 call by TCRdb cannot be tested. In germline, CDR1 is MNHNS, CDR2 SASEGT. This CDR3 contains 14 residues. CDR3: CASPTRVHQGEAFF.

The V and J genes are TRBV5-1 and TRBJ2-2; TCRdb returns TRBD2, unconfirmable since there is no DNA. The length of the CDR3 is 16 residues. Germline V lookup: CDR1 SGHRS, CDR2 YFSETQ. CDR3 sequence reads: CASSLLAGYDTGELFF. The variable domain in full, completed from reference TRBV5-1 and TRBJ2-2, reads KAGVTQTPRYLIKTRGQQVTLSCSPISGHRSVSWYQQTPGQGLQFLFEYFSETQRNKGNFPGRFSGRQFSNSRSEMNVSTLELGDSALYLCASSLLAGYDTGELFFGEGSRLTVL.

This CDR3 is CAWSVGQSTDTQYF. The rearrangement links TRBV30 to TRBJ2-3. CDR3 length equals 14 residues. Germline lookup yields CDR1 GTSNPN and CDR2 SVGIG (reference sequence).

The rearrangement uses TRBV18 and TRBJ2-4; TCRdb proposes TRBD2, but this gene call is untestable without DNA. Germline V gene data show CDR1 as KGHSH and CDR2 as LQKENI. CDR3 length: 14 amino acids. The CDR3 here is CASSPPARANIQYF.

The CDR3 spells CASSGDWLAYTQYF. This chain joins TRBV6-1 and TRBJ2-3; TCRdb calls TRBD2, which cannot be checked without DNA. CDR3 size: 14 residues. Germline-derived CDR1 and CDR2 are MNHNS and SASEGT.

The gene calls are TRBV6-4 and TRBJ2-1. Germline V lookup: CDR1 MRHNA, CDR2 SNTAGT. The CDR3 runs 13 residues. The CDR3 region is CASSDSTEAEQFF.

The chain couples TRBV24-1 to TRBJ1-2. Germline CDR1 KGHDR, CDR2 SFDVKD. The length of the CDR3 is 12 residues. This CDR3 is CATSVGGYGYTF.

The chain carries TRBV6-5 and TRBJ1-6; TCRdb calls TRBD1, which cannot be checked without DNA. This CDR3 spans 17 amino acids. Germline CDR1 is MNHEY and CDR2 is SVGAGI. CDR3 sequence: CASSYRQGVTYNSPLHF.

The chain employs TRBV9 and TRBJ2-7; the TRBD1 assignment by TCRdb is unverifiable without DNA. This CDR3 spans 15 amino acids. Germline V lookup: CDR1 SGDLS, CDR2 YYNGEE. CDR3 sequence reads: CASSVAPTGSYEQYF.

The chain is built from TRBV5-1 and TRBJ2-7; TCRdb proposes TRBD1, but this gene call is untestable without DNA. This CDR3 is built from 15 residues. Germline assignment: CDR1 SGHRS and CDR2 YFSETQ. The CDR3 sequence is CASSWGTRDLREQYF.

The CDR3 here is CASSPENTNTGELFF. The gene calls are TRBV5-5 and TRBJ2-2. Germline V gene lookup returns CDR1 SGHKS and CDR2 YYEKEE (reference sequence). The CDR3 length is 15 residues.

This chain connects TRBV7-9 to TRBJ2-7; the D call from TCRdb, TRBD2, cannot be confirmed without DNA. This CDR3 comprises 16 residues. Germline lookup yields CDR1 SEHNR and CDR2 FQNEAQ (reference sequence). CDR3 amino acids: CASSLAGRRFSYEQYF. Looking up the rest from reference TRBV7-9 and TRBJ2-7 gives the full variable domain: DTGVSQNPRHKITKRGQNVTFRCDPISEHNRLYWYRQTLGQGPEFLTYFQNEAQLEKSRLLSDRFSAERPKGSFSTLEIQRTEQGDSAMYLCASSLAGRRFSYEQYFGPGTRLTVT.

V is TRBV18 and J is TRBJ2-3; TCRdb names TRBD2, which stays unverified in the absence of DNA. This CDR3 contains 15 residues. Germline loops: CDR1 KGHSH, CDR2 LQKENI. The CDR3: CASSRVAASTDTQYF.

The rearrangement joins TRBV5-5 to TRBJ2-1; TCRdb calls TRBD2, which cannot be checked without DNA. CDR1 and CDR2 (germline): SGHKS, YYEKEE (reference sequence). The CDR3 extends over 17 amino acids. CDR3 loop: CASSPLHSGGSYNEQFF.

The V and J genes are TRBV27 and TRBJ2-7; TCRdb's D gene call, TRBD1, goes unchecked for lack of DNA. CDR1 MNHEY and CDR2 SMNVEV come from the germline V gene (reference sequence). This CDR3 region has 15 residues. The CDR3 sequence is CASSRPGHYPYEQYF.

The gene calls are TRBV5-1 and TRBJ2-2; TCRdb designates TRBD1, a call that cannot be tested without DNA. CDR3 length: 17 residues. In germline, CDR1 is SGHRS, CDR2 YFSETQ. The CDR3 loop reads CASSLLVTGRYTGELFF.

The chain uses TRBV15 and TRBJ2-3; TCRdb calls TRBD2, which cannot be checked without DNA. The CDR3 loop spans 14 amino acids. The V gene's germline CDR1 is LNHNV and CDR2 YYDKDF (reference sequence). The CDR3 loop is CATSISPRTDTQYF.

This chain connects TRBV9 to TRBJ2-7; no DNA is available, so the TRBD1 call from TCRdb remains unchecked. CDR3 size: 16 residues. Germline V gene lookup returns CDR1 SGDLS and CDR2 YYNGEE. The CDR3 sequence is CASSADPPRGLYEQYF.